The 9 T cell receptor beta chains given below trace back to one sample, sequenced in a study of T cell clones after liver transplantation. Here immunoSEQ multiplex PCR was the method, and the copy in TCRdb shows in-frame clones only, minus some. The table has over 14,000 clones, less than 85% seen once. The sequenced sample was CD8+ T cells from blood, obtained around 49 months after liver transplant. These receptors were obtained from a human patient who received a liver transplant. Some T cells may be supplied by the graft donor.

The chain recombines TRBV27 with TRBJ1-5; D might be TRBD1 (5 bases). This CDR3 contains 14 residues. V lost 6 bases to trimming and J lost 4 bases, with 13 bases between them. CDR1 and CDR2 from the germline V gene are MNHEY and SMNVEV (reference sequence). The CDR3 loop reads CASSQDSRNQPQHF. CDR3 DNA: TGTGCCAGCAGCCAAGACAGCAGAAATCAGCCCCAGCATTTT.

The chain joins TRBV9 to TRBJ2-1; perhaps D is TRBD1 or TRBD2 (5 bases each). The length of the CDR3 is 15 residues. Trimming shortened V by 1 base and J by 8 bases, and 16 bases separated the two germline ends. Germline values: CDR1 SGDLS, CDR2 YYNGEE. The CDR3, as DNA: TGTGCCAGCAGCGTATCTGGACCCCGGGGCGATGAGCAGTTCTTC. Protein product: CASSVSGPRGDEQFF.

This clone appeared a single time. J is TRBJ1-1 and V is TRBV5-4; D gene uncertain. Between the trimmed V and J ends, which lost 3 bases and 3 bases, there was a span of 15 bases. Germline CDR1 is SGHNT and CDR2 is YYREEE (reference sequence). CDR3 length: 15 residues. The CDR3 reads CASSSPTDGYTEAFF. CDR3 nucleotide sequence: TGTGCCAGCAGCTCGCCGACGGACGGGTACACTGAAGCTTTCTTT. The whole variable domain, filled in from reference TRBV5-4 and TRBJ1-1, reads ETGVTQSPTHLIKTRGQQVTLRCSSQSGHNTVSWYQQALGQGPQFIFQYYREEENGRGNFPPRFSGLQFPNYSSELNVNALELDDSALYLCASSSPTDGYTEAFFGQGTRLTVV.

In DNA, the CDR3 is TGTGCCAGTAGTAAATTCCCCGACCCTGGACCTAATTCACCCCTCCACTTT. It encodes CASSKFPDPGPNSPLHF. The genes are TRBV19 and TRBJ1-6, with unresolved D. This CDR3 is built from 17 residues. The V end lost 4 bases, the J end lost 6 bases, and 19 bases lay between the germline ends. CDR1 and CDR2 (germline): LNHDA, SQIVND (reference sequence).

This clone was observed a handful of times. CDR3 DNA: TGTGCCAGCAGGGGGACAGGGGTCGACGAGCAGTACTTC. It translates to CASRGTGVDEQYF. V and J are TRBV13 and TRBJ2-7; 10 bases align to TRBD1. The CDR3 has 13 amino acids. Looked up from germline, CDR1 is PRHDT and CDR2 is FYEKMQ (reference sequence). V was clipped by 6 bases and J by 5 bases; unmatched bases: 4. Complete variable domain (other parts from reference TRBV13 and TRBJ2-7): AAGVIQSPRHLIKEKRETATLKCYPIPRHDTVYWYQQGPGQDPQFLISFYEKMQSDKGSIPDRFSAQQFSDYHSELNMSSLELGDSALYFCASRGTGVDEQYFGPGTRLTVT.

The chain carries TRBV4-1 and TRBJ1-2; no clear D. The length of the CDR3 is 15 residues. Trimming cost V 0 bases and J 5 bases, with 13 bases left between them. CDR1 and CDR2 (germline): MGHRA, YSYEKL. CDR3 nucleotides: TGCGCCAGCAGCCAAGATCCCGGGTCCCTATATGGCTACACCTTC. Residues: CASSQDPGSLYGYTF.

This clone has more than one count but fewer than ten. The gene calls are TRBV11-2 and TRBJ1-4, with D maybe TRBD1 (6 bases). V lost 6 bases and J 3 bases, leaving 17 bases between the germline ends. The CDR3 is made up of 16 amino acids. Germline V CDR1 and CDR2: SGHAT, FQNNGV. The CDR3 DNA reads TGTGCCAGCAGTCTTGACAGGAACGGAGCTAATGAAAAACTGTTTTTT. This gives the protein CASSLDRNGANEKLFF.

The chain carries TRBV7-2 and TRBJ2-5; 11 bases are shared with TRBD2. J gave up 4 bases and V 3 bases, and 7 bases lay outside the gene matches. Germline-derived CDR1 and CDR2 are SGHTA and FQGNSA. CDR3 length equals 16 residues. The CDR3 bases are TGTGCCAGCAGCTTGATTAGCGGGGGGGCCGGAGAGACCCAGTACTTC. It is translated as CASSLISGGAGETQYF.

The gene calls are TRBV29-1 and TRBJ2-1; D remains ambiguous. Deletions cut 0 bases from V and 1 base from J, with 10 bases between. The CDR3 extends over 15 amino acids. Germline-derived CDR1 and CDR2 are SQVTM and ANQGSEA. The CDR3, as DNA: TGCAGCGTTGAAGATGGGGTGGTGTCCTACAATGAGCAGTTCTTC. Translation gives CSVEDGVVSYNEQFF.